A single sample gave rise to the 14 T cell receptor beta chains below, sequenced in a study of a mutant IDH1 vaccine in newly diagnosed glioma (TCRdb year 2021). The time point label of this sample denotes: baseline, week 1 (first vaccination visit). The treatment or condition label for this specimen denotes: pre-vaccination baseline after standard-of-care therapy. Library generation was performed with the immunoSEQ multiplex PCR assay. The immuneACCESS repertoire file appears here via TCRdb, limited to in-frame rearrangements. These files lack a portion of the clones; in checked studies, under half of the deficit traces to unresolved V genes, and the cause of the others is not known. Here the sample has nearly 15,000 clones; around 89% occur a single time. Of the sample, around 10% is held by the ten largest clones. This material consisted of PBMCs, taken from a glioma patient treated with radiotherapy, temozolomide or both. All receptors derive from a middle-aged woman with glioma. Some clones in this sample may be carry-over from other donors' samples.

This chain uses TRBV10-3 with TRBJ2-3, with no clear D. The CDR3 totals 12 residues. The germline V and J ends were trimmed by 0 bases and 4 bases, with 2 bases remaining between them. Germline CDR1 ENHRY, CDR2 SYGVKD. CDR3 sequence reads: CAISESADTQYF. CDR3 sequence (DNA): TGTGCCATCAGTGAGTCGGCAGATACGCAGTATTTT.

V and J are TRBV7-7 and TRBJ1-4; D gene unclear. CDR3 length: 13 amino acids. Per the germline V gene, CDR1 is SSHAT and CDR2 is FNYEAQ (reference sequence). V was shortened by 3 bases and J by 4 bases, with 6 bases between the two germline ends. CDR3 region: CASSFSVNEKLFF. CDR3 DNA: TGTGCCAGCAGCTTCTCCGTTAATGAAAAACTGTTTTTT.

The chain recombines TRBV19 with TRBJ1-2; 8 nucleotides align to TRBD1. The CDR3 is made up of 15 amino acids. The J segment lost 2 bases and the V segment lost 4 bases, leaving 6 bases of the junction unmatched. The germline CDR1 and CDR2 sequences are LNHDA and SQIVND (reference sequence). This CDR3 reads CASSTRQGRNYGYTF. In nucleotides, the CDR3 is TGTGCCAGTAGTACGAGACAGGGGCGGAACTATGGCTACACCTTC.

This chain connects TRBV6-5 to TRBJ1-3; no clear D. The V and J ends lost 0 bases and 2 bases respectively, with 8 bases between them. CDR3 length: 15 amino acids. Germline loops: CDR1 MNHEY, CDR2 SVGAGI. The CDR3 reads CASSYSAAPGNTIYF. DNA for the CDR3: TGTGCCAGCAGTTACTCGGCGGCGCCTGGAAACACCATATATTTT.

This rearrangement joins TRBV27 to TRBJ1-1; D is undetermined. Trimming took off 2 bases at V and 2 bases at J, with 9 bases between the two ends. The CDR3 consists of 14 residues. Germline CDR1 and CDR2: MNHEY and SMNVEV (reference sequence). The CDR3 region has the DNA TGTGCCAGCAGTTTAAGGGCGACCAACACTGAAGCTTTCTTT. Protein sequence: CASSLRATNTEAFF.

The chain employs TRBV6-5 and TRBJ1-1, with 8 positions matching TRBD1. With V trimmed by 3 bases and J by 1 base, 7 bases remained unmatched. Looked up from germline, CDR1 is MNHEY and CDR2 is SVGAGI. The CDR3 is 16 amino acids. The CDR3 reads CASSYGQGGRNTEAFF. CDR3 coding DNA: TGTGCCAGCAGTTATGGACAGGGTGGAAGGAACACTGAAGCTTTCTTT.

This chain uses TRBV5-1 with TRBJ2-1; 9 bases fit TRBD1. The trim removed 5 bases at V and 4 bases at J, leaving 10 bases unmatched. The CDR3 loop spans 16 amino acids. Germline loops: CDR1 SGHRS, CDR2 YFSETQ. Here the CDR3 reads CASRPDRGIPYNEQFF. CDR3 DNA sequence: TGCGCCAGCAGGCCCGACAGGGGGATTCCTTACAATGAGCAGTTCTTC.

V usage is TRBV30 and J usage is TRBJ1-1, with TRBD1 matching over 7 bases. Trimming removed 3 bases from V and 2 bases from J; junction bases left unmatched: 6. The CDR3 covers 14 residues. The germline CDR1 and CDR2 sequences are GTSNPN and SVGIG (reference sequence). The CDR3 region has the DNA TGTGCCTGGAGGGTTGGGACAGCCAACACTGAAGCTTTCTTT. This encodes CAWRVGTANTEAFF.

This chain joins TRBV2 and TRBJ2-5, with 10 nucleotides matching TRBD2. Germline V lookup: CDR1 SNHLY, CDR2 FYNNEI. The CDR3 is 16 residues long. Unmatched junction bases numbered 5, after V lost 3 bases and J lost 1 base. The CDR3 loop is CASSDPLAGAQETQYF. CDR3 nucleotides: TGTGCCAGCAGTGACCCCCTAGCGGGGGCCCAAGAGACCCAGTACTTC.

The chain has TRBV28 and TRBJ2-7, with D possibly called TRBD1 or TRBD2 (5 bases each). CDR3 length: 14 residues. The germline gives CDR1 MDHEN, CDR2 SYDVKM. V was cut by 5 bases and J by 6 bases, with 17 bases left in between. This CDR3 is CASSPPGLRGEQYF. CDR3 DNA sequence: TGTGCCAGCAGTCCTCCGGGGCTTCGTGGCGAGCAGTACTTC.

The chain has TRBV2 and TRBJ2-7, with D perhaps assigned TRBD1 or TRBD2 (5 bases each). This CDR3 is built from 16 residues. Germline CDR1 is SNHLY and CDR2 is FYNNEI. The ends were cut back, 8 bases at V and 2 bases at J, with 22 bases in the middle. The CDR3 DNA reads TGTGCCAGCGATGAAGGGACCTCATTCGATCCCTACGAGCAGTACTTC. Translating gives CASDEGTSFDPYEQYF.

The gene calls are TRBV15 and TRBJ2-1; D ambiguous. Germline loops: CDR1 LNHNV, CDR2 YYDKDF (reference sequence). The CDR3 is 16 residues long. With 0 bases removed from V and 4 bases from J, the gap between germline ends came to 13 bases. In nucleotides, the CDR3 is TGTGCCACCAGCAGAGATGAGGTCTTTGGGTACAATGAGCAGTTCTTC. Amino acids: CATSRDEVFGYNEQFF.

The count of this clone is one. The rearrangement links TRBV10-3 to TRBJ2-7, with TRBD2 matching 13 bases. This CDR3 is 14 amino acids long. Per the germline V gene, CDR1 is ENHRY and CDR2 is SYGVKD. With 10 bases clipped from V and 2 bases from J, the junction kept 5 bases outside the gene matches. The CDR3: CATRGLAGTYEQYF. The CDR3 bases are TGTGCCACCAGGGGACTAGCGGGGACCTACGAGCAGTACTTC.

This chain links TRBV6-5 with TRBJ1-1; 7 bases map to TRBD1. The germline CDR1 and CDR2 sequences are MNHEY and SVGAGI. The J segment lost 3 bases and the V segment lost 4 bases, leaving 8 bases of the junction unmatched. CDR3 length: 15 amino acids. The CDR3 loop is CASSFDREGDTEAFF. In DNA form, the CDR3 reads TGTGCCAGCAGTTTCGACAGGGAGGGGGACACTGAAGCTTTCTTT.